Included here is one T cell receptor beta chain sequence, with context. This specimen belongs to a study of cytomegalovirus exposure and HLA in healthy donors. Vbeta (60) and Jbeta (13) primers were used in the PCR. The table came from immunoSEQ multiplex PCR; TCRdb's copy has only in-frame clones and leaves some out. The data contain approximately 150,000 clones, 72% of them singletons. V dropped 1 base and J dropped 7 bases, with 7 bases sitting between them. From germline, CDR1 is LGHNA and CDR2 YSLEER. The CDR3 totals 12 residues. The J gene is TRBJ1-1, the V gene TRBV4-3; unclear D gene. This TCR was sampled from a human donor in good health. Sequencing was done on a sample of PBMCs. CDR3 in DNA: TGCGCCAGCAGCCAAGTCGGGGATGAAGCTTTCTTT. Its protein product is CASSQVGDEAFF.